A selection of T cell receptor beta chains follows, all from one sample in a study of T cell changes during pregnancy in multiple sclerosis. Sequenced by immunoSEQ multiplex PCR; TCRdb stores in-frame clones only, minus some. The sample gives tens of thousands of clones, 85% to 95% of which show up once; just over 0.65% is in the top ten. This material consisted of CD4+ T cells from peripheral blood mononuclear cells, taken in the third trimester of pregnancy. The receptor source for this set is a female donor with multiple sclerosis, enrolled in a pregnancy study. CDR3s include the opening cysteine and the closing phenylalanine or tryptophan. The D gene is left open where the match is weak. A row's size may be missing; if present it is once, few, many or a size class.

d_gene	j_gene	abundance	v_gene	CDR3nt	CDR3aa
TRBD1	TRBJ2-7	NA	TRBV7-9	TGTGCCAGCAGCTTAGGGACAGGGACCCTCGAGCAGTACTTC	CASSLGTGTLEQYF
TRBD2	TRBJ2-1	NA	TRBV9	TGTGCCAGCAGCGTAGCTAGCGGGAGAACTAATGAGCAGTTCTTC	CASSVASGRTNEQFF
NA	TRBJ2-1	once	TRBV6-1	TGTGCCAGCAGGGTTACGGGAATTCCAATTCAGTTCTTC	CASRVTGIPIQFF
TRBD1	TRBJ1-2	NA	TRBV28	TGTGCCAGCAGTCCGGACAGGGCCGTCCGTGGCTACACCTTC	CASSPDRAVRGYTF
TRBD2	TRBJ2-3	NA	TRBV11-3	TGTGCCAGCAGCTCAGGACTAGCGGCATCTACTACCACAGATACGCAGTATTTT	CASSSGLAASTTTDTQYF
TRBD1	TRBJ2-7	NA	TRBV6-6	TGTGCCAGCAGCCTTCGGGACAGTCAGTACTTC	CASSLRDSQYF
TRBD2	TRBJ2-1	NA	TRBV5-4	TGTGCCAGCAGATTAGCGGGAGGGCCTTACAGCGAGCAGTTCTTC	CASRLAGGPYSEQFF
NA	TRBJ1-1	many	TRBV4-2	TGTGCCAGCAGCCAAGAGGCAGTAACAGAGAACACTGAAGCTTTCTTT	CASSQEAVTENTEAFF
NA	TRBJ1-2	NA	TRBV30	TGTGCCTGGAGTGTCCTCGGAGCTAACTATGGCTACACCTTC	CAWSVLGANYGYTF
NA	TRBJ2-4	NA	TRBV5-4	TGTGCCAGCTCCAGGGAGGCAAACATTCAGTACTTC	CASSREANIQYF
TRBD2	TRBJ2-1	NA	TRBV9	TGTGCCAGCAGCGTAGGTCCTAGCGGGTATCACAATGAGCAGTTCTTC	CASSVGPSGYHNEQFF
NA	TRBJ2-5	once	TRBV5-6	TGTGCCAGCAGCGCCCACAGGGTCGGTCAAGAGACCCAGTACTTC	CASSAHRVGQETQYF
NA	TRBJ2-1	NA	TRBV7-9	TGTGCCAGCACTCGGGAGGGACAGAAAGACAATGAGCAGTTCTTC	CASTREGQKDNEQFF
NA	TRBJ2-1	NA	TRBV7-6	TGTGCCAGCAGCCCGTGGGGGGAAGGTGAGCAGTTCTTC	CASSPWGEGEQFF
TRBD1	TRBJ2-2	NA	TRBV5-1	TGCGCCAGCAGCTTGGCGACAGGGGGCAGTGCCGGGGAGCTGTTTTTT	CASSLATGGSAGELFF
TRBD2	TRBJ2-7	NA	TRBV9	TGTGCCAGCAGCGTATACACTAGCGGGGGACCCAACGAGCAGTACTTC	CASSVYTSGGPNEQYF
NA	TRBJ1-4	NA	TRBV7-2	TGTGCCAGCAGCCCCGACTTTGCTGAGGGAAAACTGTTTTTT	CASSPDFAEGKLFF
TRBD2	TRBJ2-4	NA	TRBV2	TGTGCCAGCAGTGGGGCGGGGGGAAGCAAAAACATTCAGTACTTC	CASSGAGGSKNIQYF
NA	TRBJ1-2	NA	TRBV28	TGTGCCAGCAGGCCCCGGGGGGGGCTCGGCTATGGCTACACCTTC	CASRPRGGLGYGYTF
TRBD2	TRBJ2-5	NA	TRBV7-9	TGTGCCAGCAGCTTCCTCACTAGCGCGGGAGAAGAGACCCAGTACTTC	CASSFLTSAGEETQYF
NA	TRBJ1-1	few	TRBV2	TGTGCCAGCAAAAGACAGCAGAACACTGAAGCTTTCTTT	CASKRQQNTEAFF
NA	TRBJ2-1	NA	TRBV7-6	TGTGCCAGCAGCCCCGGACAGCTGAGCTCCTACAATGAGCAGTTCTTC	CASSPGQLSSYNEQFF
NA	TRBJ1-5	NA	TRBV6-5	TGTGCCAGCAGGGGCAGGGTGAATCAGCCCCAGCATTTT	CASRGRVNQPQHF